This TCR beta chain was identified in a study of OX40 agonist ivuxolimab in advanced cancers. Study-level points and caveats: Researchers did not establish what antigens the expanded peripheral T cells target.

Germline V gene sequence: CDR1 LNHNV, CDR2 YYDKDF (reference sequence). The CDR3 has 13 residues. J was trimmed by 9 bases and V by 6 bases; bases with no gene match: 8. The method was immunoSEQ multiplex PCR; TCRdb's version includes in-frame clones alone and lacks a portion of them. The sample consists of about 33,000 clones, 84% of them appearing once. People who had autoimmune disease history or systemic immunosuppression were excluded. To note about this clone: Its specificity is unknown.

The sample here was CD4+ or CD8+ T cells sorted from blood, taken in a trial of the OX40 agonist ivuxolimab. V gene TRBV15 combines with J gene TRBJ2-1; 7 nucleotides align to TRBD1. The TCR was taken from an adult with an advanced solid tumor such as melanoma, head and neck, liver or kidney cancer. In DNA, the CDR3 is TGTGCCACCAGTACCGGGACAGTAGGTGAGCAGTTCTTC. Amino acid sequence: CATSTGTVGEQFF.